The sequence of this TCR beta chain was determined in a study of blood T cell repertoires in COVID-19. The CDR3 is made up of 15 amino acids. Trimming pared 5 bases from V and 6 bases from J, leaving 17 bases between. Per germline, CDR1 SEHNR and CDR2 FQNEAQ (reference sequence). The method was immunoSEQ multiplex PCR; TCRdb's version includes in-frame clones alone and lacks a portion of them. The table lists roughly 59,000 clones, over 80% of them singletons, with around 3.4% in the top ten. Sequencing was done on a sample of peripheral blood. V usage is TRBV7-9 and J usage is TRBJ2-1; perhaps TRBD1 as D (6 bases). The source is a woman aged 80 or over with acute or convalescent COVID-19. CDR3 region: CASSLPGAFGNEQFF. CDR3 nucleotides: TGTGCCAGCAGCCTACCAGGGGCCTTTGGCAATGAGCAGTTCTTC.